This T cell receptor (beta chain) was profiled in a study of type 1 regulatory T cells. Turning to the study itself: An in vitro protocol generated T-allo10, a Tr1-enriched, alloantigen-specific CD4 T cell product. Study-level findings and limits: Compared with non-Tr1 cells, Tr1 cells showed a narrower TCR repertoire.

TCRdb reanalysed the reads using MiXCR and keeps one entry per CDR3 protein. Of more than 50,000 distinct CDR3 sequences detected, less than 65% appear once; the ten largest clones hold 1.8%. This clonotype was seen more than once but under ten times. No antigen is known for it. The TCR sequence derives from a human donor in good health. The source material was cultured non-Tr1 T cells, either the whole culture or a sorted T cell fraction (not recorded which).

DNA of the CDR3: TGTGCCATCAGGGATGAACGTCTTAGCGACCTCTACAATGAGCAGTTCTTC. Its protein product is CAIRDERLSDLYNEQFF. The chain carries TRBV10-3 and TRBJ2-1; maybe TRBD2 (5 bases). V gave up 6 bases and J gave up 3 bases, with 21 bases separating them. The germline V gene has CDR1 ENHRY and CDR2 SYGVKD. The CDR3 totals 17 residues.